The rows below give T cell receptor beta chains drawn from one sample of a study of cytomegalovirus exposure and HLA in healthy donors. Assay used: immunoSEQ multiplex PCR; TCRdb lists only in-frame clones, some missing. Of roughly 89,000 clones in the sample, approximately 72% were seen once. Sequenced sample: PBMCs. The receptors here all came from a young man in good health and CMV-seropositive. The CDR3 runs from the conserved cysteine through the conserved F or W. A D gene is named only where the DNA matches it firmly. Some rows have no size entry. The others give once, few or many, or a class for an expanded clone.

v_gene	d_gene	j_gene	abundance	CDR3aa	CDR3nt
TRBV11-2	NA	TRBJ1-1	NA	CASSLTPGGTEAFF	TGTGCCAGCAGCTTAACTCCGGGGGGCACTGAAGCTTTCTTT
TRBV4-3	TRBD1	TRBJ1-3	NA	CASSQDGYDRARAGGNTIYF	TGCGCCAGCAGCCAAGATGGCTATGACAGGGCACGCGCTGGAGGAAACACCATATATTTT
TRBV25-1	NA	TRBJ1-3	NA	CASSESGGPGGNTIYF	TGTGCCAGCAGTGAATCAGGAGGGCCGGGGGGAAACACCATATATTTT
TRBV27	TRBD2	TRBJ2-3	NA	CASSLSLGGGATDTQYF	TGTGCCAGCAGTTTATCGTTGGGCGGGGGGGCCACAGATACGCAGTATTTT
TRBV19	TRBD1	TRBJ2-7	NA	CASSQTGQGDYEQYF	TGTGCCAGTAGCCAGACGGGACAGGGAGACTACGAGCAGTACTTC
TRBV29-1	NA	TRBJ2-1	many	CSVFLQGRNEQFF	TGCAGCGTTTTTTTACAGGGTCGCAATGAGCAGTTCTTC
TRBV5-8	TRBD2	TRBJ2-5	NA	CASSLGRGGRKTQYF	TGTGCCAGCAGCTTGGGCCGGGGGGGTCGGAAGACCCAGTACTTC
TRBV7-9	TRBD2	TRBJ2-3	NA	CASSPFGGSTDTQYF	TGTGCCAGCAGCCCGTTCGGGGGGAGCACAGATACGCAGTATTTT
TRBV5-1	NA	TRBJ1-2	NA	CASSLEGNYGYTF	TGCGCCAGCAGCTTGGAGGGGAACTATGGCTACACCTTC
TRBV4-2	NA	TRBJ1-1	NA	CASSQGKFGLNTEAFF	TGTGCCAGCAGCCAAGGCAAATTCGGACTCAACACTGAAGCTTTCTTT
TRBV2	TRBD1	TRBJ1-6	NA	CASRTGFNSPLHF	TGTGCCAGCAGGACAGGGTTTAATTCACCCCTCCACTTT
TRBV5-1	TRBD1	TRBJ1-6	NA	CASSLRGDRNSPLHF	TGCGCCAGCAGCTTGAGGGGGGACAGAAATTCACCCCTCCACTTT
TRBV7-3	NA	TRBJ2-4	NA	CASSPGLGDIQYF	TGTGCCAGCAGCCCTGGACTTGGGGACATTCAGTACTTC
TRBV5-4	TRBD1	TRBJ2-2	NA	CASSLVPGGNPVGGELFF	TGTGCCAGCAGCTTGGTGCCAGGGGGCAACCCGGTGGGCGGGGAGCTGTTTTTT
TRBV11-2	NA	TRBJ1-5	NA	CASSPLQGADLNQPQHF	TGTGCCAGCAGCCCGTTGCAGGGCGCAGACCTAAATCAGCCCCAGCATTTT
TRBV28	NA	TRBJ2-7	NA	CASSPLLYEQYF	TGTGCCAGCAGTCCTCTACTCTACGAGCAGTACTTC
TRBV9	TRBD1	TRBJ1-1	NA	CASSVVLTGGNTEAFF	TGTGCCAGCAGCGTAGTCCTCACAGGGGGCAACACTGAAGCTTTCTTT
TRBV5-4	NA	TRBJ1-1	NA	CASSLGGEANTEAFF	TGTGCCAGCAGCTTGGGGGGAGAAGCGAACACTGAAGCTTTCTTT
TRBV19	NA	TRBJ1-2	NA	CASSRTVSYGYTF	TGTGCCAGTAGCCGGACAGTCTCCTATGGCTACACCTTC
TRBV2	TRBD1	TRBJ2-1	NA	CASRDRVPFNEQFF	TGTGCCAGCAGGGACAGGGTGCCGTTCAATGAGCAGTTCTTC
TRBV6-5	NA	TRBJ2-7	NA	CASSAQGLGEQYF	TGTGCCAGCAGCGCCCAGGGTTTGGGCGAGCAGTACTTC
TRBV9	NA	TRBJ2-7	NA	CASSVGGAGGGYEQYF	TGTGCCAGCAGCGTAGGCGGGGCAGGGGGAGGATACGAGCAGTACTTC
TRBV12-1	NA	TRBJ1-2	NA	CASSFATGQGYGYTF	TGTGCCAGCAGCTTTGCGACCGGACAGGGCTATGGCTACACCTTC
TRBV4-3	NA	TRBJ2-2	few	CASSQRLFIDGITGELFF	TGCGCCAGCAGCCAACGGTTATTCATAGACGGGATCACCGGGGAGCTGTTTTTT
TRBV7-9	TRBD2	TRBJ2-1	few	CASSLWGSGDTYNEQFF	TGTGCCAGCAGCTTATGGGGAAGCGGGGATACCTACAATGAGCAGTTCTTC
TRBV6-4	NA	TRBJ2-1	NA	CASSGSGGSYNEQFF	TGTGCCAGCAGTGGTTCCGGGGGCTCCTACAATGAGCAGTTCTTC
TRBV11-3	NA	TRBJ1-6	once	CASSSRVLAYNSPLHF	TGTGCCAGCAGCTCCAGGGTACTGGCCTATAATTCACCCCTCCACTTT
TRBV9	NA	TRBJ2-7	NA	CASSVVPQGTEQYF	TGTGCCAGCAGCGTAGTTCCACAGGGAACCGAGCAGTACTTC
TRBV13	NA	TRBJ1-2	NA	CASSLGTSMHGYTF	TGTGCCAGCAGCTTAGGCACTAGTATGCATGGCTACACCTTC
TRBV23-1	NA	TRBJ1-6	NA	CASSQSPQFYNSPLHF	TGCGCCAGCAGTCAATCACCCCAGTTCTATAATTCACCCCTCCACTTT
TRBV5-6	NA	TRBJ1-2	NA	CASSPNNYGYTF	TGTGCCAGCAGCCCAAATAACTATGGCTACACCTTC
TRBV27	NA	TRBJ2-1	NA	CASSPTPRLGGEQFF	TGTGCCAGCAGTCCTACTCCCAGACTAGGCGGTGAGCAGTTCTTC
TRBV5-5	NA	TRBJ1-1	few	CASSWQGMNTEAFF	TGTGCCAGCAGCTGGCAGGGCATGAACACTGAAGCTTTCTTT
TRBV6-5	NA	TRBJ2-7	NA	CASSYSGEEEYF	TGTGCCAGCAGTTACTCGGGGGAGGAGGAGTACTTC
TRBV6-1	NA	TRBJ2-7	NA	CASSMRTGPYEQYF	TGTGCCAGCTCCATGCGAACAGGGCCCTACGAGCAGTACTTC
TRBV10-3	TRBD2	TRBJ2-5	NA	CAISDRGGRETQYF	TGTGCCATCAGTGATCGGGGGGGTCGAGAGACCCAGTACTTC
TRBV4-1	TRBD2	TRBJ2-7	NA	CASSQDHLLADFYEQYF	TGCGCCAGCAGCCAAGATCACCTACTAGCGGACTTCTACGAGCAGTACTTC
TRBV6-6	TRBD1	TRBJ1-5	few	CASSSGTGVQPQHF	TGTGCCAGCAGTTCCGGGACAGGGGTTCAGCCCCAGCATTTT
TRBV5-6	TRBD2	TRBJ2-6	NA	CASRPPWAGGAGANVLTF	TGTGCCAGCAGACCTCCCTGGGCGGGGGGCGCAGGGGCCAACGTCCTGACTTTC
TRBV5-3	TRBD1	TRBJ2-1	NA	CARSLARDRGRTEQFF	TGTGCCAGAAGCCTAGCCCGGGACAGGGGGCGGACTGAGCAGTTCTTC
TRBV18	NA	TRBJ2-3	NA	CASSWAETDTQYF	TGTGCCAGCTCATGGGCAGAAACAGATACGCAGTATTTT
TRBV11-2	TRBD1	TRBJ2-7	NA	CASSFDRGGFLEQYF	TGTGCCAGCAGCTTCGACAGGGGTGGTTTCCTCGAGCAGTACTTC
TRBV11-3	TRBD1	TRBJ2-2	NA	CASSWTGGNTGELFF	TGTGCCAGCAGCTGGACAGGGGGGAACACCGGGGAGCTGTTTTTT
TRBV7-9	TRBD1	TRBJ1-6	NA	CSSSLTRTGPSSPLHF	TGTTCCAGCAGCTTAACCCGGACAGGGCCGTCTTCACCCCTCCACTTT
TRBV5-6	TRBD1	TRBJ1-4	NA	CASRAPGQANEKLFF	TGTGCCAGCAGAGCTCCGGGACAGGCTAATGAAAAACTGTTTTTT
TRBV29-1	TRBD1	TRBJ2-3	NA	CSVEGTGFVDTQYF	TGCAGCGTTGAAGGGACAGGGTTTGTAGATACGCAGTATTTT
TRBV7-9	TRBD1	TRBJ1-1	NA	CASSQGVSATEAFF	TGTGCCAGCAGCCAGGGGGTATCCGCCACTGAAGCTTTCTTT
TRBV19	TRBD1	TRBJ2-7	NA	CASRLSDRTPYEQYF	TGTGCCAGCCGCCTTTCGGACAGGACGCCCTACGAGCAGTACTTC
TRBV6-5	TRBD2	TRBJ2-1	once	CASSAGTSAYNEQFF	TGTGCCAGCAGCGCCGGGACTAGTGCCTACAATGAGCAGTTCTTC
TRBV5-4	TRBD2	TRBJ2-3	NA	CASRPGLAGQTDTQYF	TGTGCCAGCAGACCCGGACTAGCGGGGCAGACAGATACGCAGTATTTT
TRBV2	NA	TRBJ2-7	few	CASSDRGSEQYF	TGTGCCAGCAGTGATAGGGGTAGCGAGCAGTACTTC